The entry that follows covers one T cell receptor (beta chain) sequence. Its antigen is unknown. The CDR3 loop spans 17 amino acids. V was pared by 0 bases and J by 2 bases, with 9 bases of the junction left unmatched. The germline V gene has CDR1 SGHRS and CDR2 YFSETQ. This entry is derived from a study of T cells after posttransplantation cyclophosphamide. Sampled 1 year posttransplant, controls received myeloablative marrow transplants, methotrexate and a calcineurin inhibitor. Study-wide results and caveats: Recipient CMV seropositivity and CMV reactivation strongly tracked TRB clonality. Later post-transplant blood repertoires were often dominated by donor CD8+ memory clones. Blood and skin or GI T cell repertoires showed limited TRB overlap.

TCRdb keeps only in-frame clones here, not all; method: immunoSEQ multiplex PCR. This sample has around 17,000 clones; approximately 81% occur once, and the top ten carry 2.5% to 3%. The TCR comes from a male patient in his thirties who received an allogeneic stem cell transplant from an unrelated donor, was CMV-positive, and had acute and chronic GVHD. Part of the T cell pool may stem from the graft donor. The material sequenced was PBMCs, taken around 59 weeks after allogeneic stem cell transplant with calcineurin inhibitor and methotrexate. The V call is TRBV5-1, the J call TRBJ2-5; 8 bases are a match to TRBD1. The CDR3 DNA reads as TGCGCCAGCAGCTTGGAGGGTCGACAGGGGAGTCAAGAGACCCAGTACTTC. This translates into CASSLEGRQGSQETQYF. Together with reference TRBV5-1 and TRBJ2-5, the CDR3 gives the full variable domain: KAGVTQTPRYLIKTRGQQVTLSCSPISGHRSVSWYQQTPGQGLQFLFEYFSETQRNKGNFPGRFSGRQFSNSRSEMNVSTLELGDSALYLCASSLEGRQGSQETQYFGPGTRLLVL.